This T cell receptor beta chain was found in a study of blood T cell repertoires in COVID-19. Study-wide context: Samples taken during acute and convalescent COVID-19 were collected in the United States, Italy and Spain.

V was clipped by 0 bases and J by 9 bases, with 12 bases between them. The length of the CDR3 is 15 residues. From germline, CDR1 is MGHRA and CDR2 YSYEKL. The data were produced by immunoSEQ multiplex PCR, yet TCRdb's version contains in-frame clones alone and is incomplete. Of about 260,000 clones in the sample, approximately 80% were seen once. The J gene is TRBJ1-6, the V gene TRBV4-1; D remains ambiguous. The sequence came from a woman older than 75 with acute or convalescent COVID-19. The sequencing sample was made of peripheral blood. This CDR3 is CASSQDLSPISPLHF. DNA of the CDR3: TGCGCCAGCAGCCAAGACCTGAGCCCGATTTCACCCCTCCACTTT.